Detailed here is one TCR beta chain. The antigen is unknown. The sample belongs to a study of cytomegalovirus exposure and HLA in healthy donors. Points from the study as a whole: Being productive about 87% or about 30% of the time was typical of most TCR beta V segments in an earlier analysis. A link between a missense DCLRE1C variant and TCR beta V- and J-gene trimming emerged from a later analysis.

Germline CDR1 is ENHRY and CDR2 is SYGVKD. V lost 2 bases and J 0 bases, leaving 11 bases between the germline ends. The CDR3 length is 16 residues. The PCR made use of 60 Vbeta and 13 Jbeta primers. Clones were sequenced by immunoSEQ multiplex PCR, and TCRdb holds only the in-frame ones, with some missing. The data contain 55,000 to 70,000 clones, under 85% of them singletons. The material sequenced was PBMCs. The V call is TRBV10-3, the J call TRBJ1-3, with a weak D call TRBD1 (6 bases). This clonotype originated in a woman aged 55 to 70 in good health and CMV-seropositive. CDR3 nucleotides: TGTGCCATCAGTGAGAGCGGACAGATCTCTGGAAACACCATATATTTT. Its translation: CAISESGQISGNTIYF.